The 9 T cell receptor beta chains presented below share a single source sample, sequenced in a study of blood T cells in healthy people across ages. The second PCR ran roughly 6 to 11 cycles with a sample-barcoded 5' primer and J-beta primers. TCRdb used MiXCR to reprocess the 5' RACE reads, holding one entry per CDR3 protein. The sample holds hundreds of thousands of distinct CDR3 sequences, 20% to 30% seen once. The same data also went into a second study, on T cells of mothers and their children.

Sequenced material: blood. Receptor source: a boy under 18 in good health.

The sample holds a few counts of this clonotype. The rearrangement links TRBV6-5 to TRBJ1-1; the D is unclear. The CDR3 spans 13 residues. Trimming cost V 2 bases and J 3 bases, with 7 bases left between them. Germline V lookup: CDR1 MNHEY, CDR2 SVGAGI. The CDR3 region has the DNA TGTGCCAGCAGTTACCGGGCGGACACTGAAGCTTTCTTT. The encoded protein is CASSYRADTEAFF.

This clonotype is a singleton in its sample. The chain recombines TRBV7-2 with TRBJ2-3; 7 bases are a match to TRBD2. This CDR3 comprises 13 residues. Trimming removed 7 bases from V and 6 bases from J; junction bases left unmatched: 7. The germline V gene has CDR1 SGHTA and CDR2 FQGNSA. This CDR3 is CASTITSADTQYF. The CDR3 DNA sequence: TGTGCCAGCACCATCACTAGCGCCGATACGCAGTATTTT.

This clonotype turned up a few times. The rearrangement uses TRBV3-1 and TRBJ1-2; D may be TRBD1 (6 bases). The germline V gene has CDR1 LGHDT and CDR2 YNNKEL (reference sequence). The V end lost 5 bases, the J end lost 6 bases, and 19 bases lay between the germline ends. The CDR3 has 15 amino acids. The CDR3 loop is CASSDLGGALDGYTF. In nucleotides, the CDR3 is TGTGCCAGCAGCGATCTGGGGGGCGCGCTCGATGGCTACACCTTC.

This clonotype was counted a few times. The chain employs TRBV27 and TRBJ2-1; no clear D gene. Deletions cut 3 bases from V and 7 bases from J, with 19 bases between. CDR3 size: 16 residues. Germline V CDR1 and CDR2: MNHEY, SMNVEV (reference sequence). Here the CDR3 reads CASSFKSHNPWNEQFF. The CDR3, as DNA: TGTGCCAGCAGTTTCAAAAGTCACAACCCCTGGAATGAGCAGTTCTTC.

There are a few counts of this clonotype. The rearrangement links TRBV4-1 to TRBJ2-7; D might be TRBD1 or TRBD2, each matching 6 bases. The CDR3 covers 16 residues. The ends were cut back, 2 bases at V and 5 bases at J, with 19 bases in the middle. Germline-derived CDR1 and CDR2 are MGHRA and YSYEKL. CDR3 coding DNA: TGCGCCAGCAGCCAATTCCCGGGGGCTAGGGGCCACGAGCAGTACTTC. This translates into CASSQFPGARGHEQYF.

The chain has TRBV9 and TRBJ2-1; D possibly corresponds to TRBD2 (5 bases). Trimming removed 0 bases from V and 2 bases from J, with 6 bases in between. Germline CDR1 is SGDLS and CDR2 is YYNGEE. The length of the CDR3 is 14 residues. CDR3 sequence: CASSVDGTYNEQFF. As DNA, the CDR3 is TGTGCCAGCAGCGTAGACGGGACCTACAATGAGCAGTTCTTC.

This clonotype was seen only a few times. The chain links TRBV14 to TRBJ2-3; maybe TRBD1 (5 bases). Trimming stripped 1 base from V and 11 bases from J, with 13 bases between. The CDR3 has 13 residues. Germline V gene sequence: CDR1 SGHDN, CDR2 FVKESK. The CDR3: CASSQVPQGMQYF. CDR3 nucleotide sequence: TGTGCCAGCAGCCAAGTACCCCAGGGAATGCAGTATTTT.

V is TRBV15 and J is TRBJ2-3, with 7 bases aligning to TRBD1. This CDR3 has 15 residues. Looked up from germline, CDR1 is LNHNV and CDR2 is YYDKDF (reference sequence). Trimming removed 2 bases from V and 0 bases from J; junction bases left unmatched: 2. The CDR3 is CATSRRQGSTDTQYF. The CDR3 nucleotides read TGTGCCACCAGCAGACGACAGGGAAGCACAGATACGCAGTATTTT.

This clonotype was found a few times. The V gene is TRBV11-2, the J gene TRBJ2-4; D might be TRBD2 (5 bases). The ends were cut back, 3 bases at V and 0 bases at J, with 9 bases in the middle. The germline V gene encodes CDR1 SGHAT and CDR2 FQNNGV. There are 15 residues in the CDR3. The CDR3 nucleotides are TGTGCCAGCAGCTTCTCGGGATTAGCCAAAAACATTCAGTACTTC. It is translated as CASSFSGLAKNIQYF.